Below, 5 T cell receptor beta chains from the same sample are listed, as sequenced in a study of blood T cell repertoires in COVID-19. Data came from immunoSEQ multiplex PCR; TCRdb stores just in-frame clones and leaves some out. The top ten clones hold 12% of a sample with over 200,000 clones, 87% of them seen once. The specimen was peripheral blood. The receptors stem from a woman between 18 and 30 years old who had recovered from COVID-19.

The J gene is TRBJ2-1, the V gene TRBV27, with a tentative D call TRBD2 (6 bases). V shed 3 bases and J shed 4 bases, with 7 bases lying between them. Germline CDR1 and CDR2: MNHEY and SMNVEV (reference sequence). The CDR3 contains 13 residues. The CDR3 loop is CASSFRGYNEQFF. The CDR3 region has the DNA TGTGCCAGCAGTTTTCGGGGGTACAATGAGCAGTTCTTC.

The rearrangement joins TRBV7-9 to TRBJ1-2; D uncertain. The V end lost 5 bases, the J end lost 8 bases, and 18 bases lay between the germline ends. This CDR3 is 14 amino acids long. Germline CDR1 SEHNR, CDR2 FQNEAQ (reference sequence). CDR3 sequence (DNA): TGTGCCAGCAGCCCGGATCAGGCCTCGGGAGGCTACACCTTC. This encodes CASSPDQASGGYTF.

The rearrangement joins TRBV25-1 to TRBJ1-2; D gene unclear. The CDR3 loop spans 12 amino acids. Germline V CDR1 and CDR2: MGHDK, SYGVNS. Deletions cut 4 bases from V and 4 bases from J, with 7 bases between. The CDR3 DNA is TGTGCCAGCAGTGCAGGACTCTATGGCTACACCTTC. It is translated as CASSAGLYGYTF.

This chain links TRBV3-1 (or the pseudogene TRBV3-2) with TRBJ2-7, with 8 bases matching TRBD2. CDR3 length equals 12 residues. CDR1 and CDR2 (germline): LGHDT, YNNKEL (reference sequence). CDR3 DNA sequence: TGTGCGACCCAAAGCGGGAGTTACGAGCAGTACTTC. Its protein product is CATQSGSYEQYF.

This clone came up once. The chain carries TRBV4-2 and TRBJ2-7; 8 nucleotides line up with TRBD1. The trim removed 0 bases at V and 3 bases at J, leaving 4 bases unmatched. The germline CDR1 and CDR2 sequences are LGHNA and YNFKEQ. This CDR3 has 15 residues. The CDR3 DNA reads as TGTGCCAGCAGCCAAGATCTCGGGACAGGCTACGAGCAGTACTTC. It translates to CASSQDLGTGYEQYF.